This is a list of T cell receptor beta chains from one sample in a study of shared T cell receptors in the human thymus. Measured with immunoSEQ multiplex PCR; TCRdb has only the in-frame clones, and not every one. The data hold over 450,000 clones, with about four fifths observed a single time. This same sample was also part of a study on human thymus T cells.

Sequencing was performed on thymocytes. The receptors originated from a boy in the first two years of life with a congenital heart defect. Each CDR3 is given with its conserved first and last residue. A D gene is named only where the DNA matches it firmly. Expanded clones get a size class; other rows say once, few or many, or leave the size out.

TRBJ2-7,TRBV7-8,-,-,CASSCAWGQTSTTYEQYF,TGTGCCAGCAGCTGCGCCTGGGGGCAGACCTCAACTACCTACGAGCAGTACTTC
TRBJ2-7,TRBV27,few,TRBD2,CASRPPSGRTYEQYF,TGTGCCAGCAGGCCCCCTAGCGGGAGGACCTACGAGCAGTACTTC
TRBJ1-3,TRBV4-1,-,-,CASSQDSGSGNTIYF,TGCGCCAGCAGCCAAGATTCGGGTTCTGGAAACACCATATATTTT
TRBJ2-1,TRBV27,-,-,CASSPSTGPSYNEQFF,TGTGCCAGCAGTCCCTCTACAGGGCCCTCCTACAATGAGCAGTTCTTC
TRBJ2-1,TRBV5-1,-,TRBD2,CASSLSGVSDEQFF,TGCGCCAGCAGCTTAAGCGGGGTTTCGGATGAGCAGTTCTTC
TRBJ1-1,TRBV18,-,-,CASSPPGANTEAFF,TGTGCCAGCTCACCACCAGGGGCCAACACTGAAGCTTTCTTT
TRBJ1-1,TRBV4-1,few,TRBD1,CASSQAFDRDTEAFF,TGCGCCAGCAGCCAAGCCTTCGACAGGGATACTGAAGCTTTCTTT
TRBJ2-2,TRBV7-9,-,TRBD2,CASSLRAGVRSGELFF,TGTGCCAGCAGCCTCCGTGCGGGGGTAAGATCCGGGGAGCTGTTTTTT
TRBJ2-4,TRBV4-1,-,TRBD2,CASSPNWTSGAAKNIQYF,TGCGCCAGCAGCCCCAACTGGACTAGCGGGGCAGCCAAAAACATTCAGTACTTC
TRBJ2-1,TRBV12-5,-,TRBD2,CASGSAAETSERRDNEQFF,TGTGCTAGTGGCTCAGCTGCGGAGACTAGCGAAAGGAGAGATAATGAGCAGTTCTTC
TRBJ1-2,TRBV2,-,-,CASRGLAQEVYGYTF,TGTGCCAGCAGGGGACTAGCCCAGGAAGTATATGGCTACACCTTC
TRBJ2-7,TRBV6-5,few,TRBD1,CASRPRGNARDEQYF,TGTGCCAGCAGGCCCAGGGGGAATGCCCGCGACGAGCAGTACTTC
TRBJ2-7,TRBV9,-,TRBD1,CASSPRDRRYEQYF,TGTGCCAGCAGCCCCCGGGACAGGCGCTACGAGCAGTACTTC
TRBJ2-1,TRBV2,-,TRBD2,CAPQGKLAGGRYNEQFF,TGTGCCCCCCAAGGGAAGCTAGCGGGAGGGCGATACAATGAGCAGTTCTTC
TRBJ2-5,TRBV28,-,TRBD2,CASSPATGTSGRAAVETQYF,TGTGCCAGCAGTCCGGCGACCGGGACTAGCGGGAGGGCCGCGGTGGAGACCCAGTACTTC
TRBJ1-5,TRBV6-5,-,TRBD1,CASSRGQECGQPQHF,TGTGCCAGCAGCAGGGGACAGGAATGCGGTCAGCCCCAGCATTTT
TRBJ2-5,TRBV15,-,-,CATSRDPLSVQETQYF,TGTGCCACCAGCAGAGATCCCCTTTCGGTACAAGAGACCCAGTACTTC